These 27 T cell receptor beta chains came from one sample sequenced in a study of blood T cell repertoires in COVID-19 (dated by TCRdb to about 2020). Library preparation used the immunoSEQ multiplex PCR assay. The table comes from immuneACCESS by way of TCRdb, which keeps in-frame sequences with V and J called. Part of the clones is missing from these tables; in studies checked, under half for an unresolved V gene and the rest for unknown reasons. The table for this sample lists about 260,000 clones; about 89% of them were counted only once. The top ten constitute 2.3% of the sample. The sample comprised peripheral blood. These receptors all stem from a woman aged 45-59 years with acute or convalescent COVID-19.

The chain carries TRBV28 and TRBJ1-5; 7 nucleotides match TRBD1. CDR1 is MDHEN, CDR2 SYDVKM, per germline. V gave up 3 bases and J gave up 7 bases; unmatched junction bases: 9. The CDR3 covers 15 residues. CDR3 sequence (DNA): TGTGCCAGCAGTTTTGCCAGGGGGACCAGACAGCCCCAGCATTTT. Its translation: CASSFARGTRQPQHF. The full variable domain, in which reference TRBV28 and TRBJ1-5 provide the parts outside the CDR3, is DVKVTQSSRYLVKRTGEKVFLECVQDMDHENMFWYRQDPGLGLRLIYFSYDVKMKEKGDIPEGYSVSREKKERFSLILESASTNQTSMYLCASSFARGTRQPQHFGDGTRLSIL.

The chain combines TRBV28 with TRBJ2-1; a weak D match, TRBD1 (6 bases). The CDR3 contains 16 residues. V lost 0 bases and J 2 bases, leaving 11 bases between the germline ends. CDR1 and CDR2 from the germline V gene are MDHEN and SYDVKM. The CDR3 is CASSLWAGATYNEQFF. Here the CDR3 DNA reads TGTGCCAGCAGTTTATGGGCAGGGGCAACCTACAATGAGCAGTTCTTC.

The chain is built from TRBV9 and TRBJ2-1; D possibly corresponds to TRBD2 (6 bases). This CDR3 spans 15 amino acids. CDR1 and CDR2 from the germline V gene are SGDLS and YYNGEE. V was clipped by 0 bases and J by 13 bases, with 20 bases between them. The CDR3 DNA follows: TGTGCCAGCAGCGTAGGGTTTGGTGGCGGGACGGCACAGTTCTTC. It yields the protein CASSVGFGGGTAQFF.

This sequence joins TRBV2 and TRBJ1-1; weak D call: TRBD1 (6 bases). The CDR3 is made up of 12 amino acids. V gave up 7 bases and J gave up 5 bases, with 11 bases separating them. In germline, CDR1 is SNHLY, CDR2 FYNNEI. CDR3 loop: CASTSQGTEAFF. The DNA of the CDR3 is TGTGCCAGCACTTCCCAGGGGACTGAAGCTTTCTTT.

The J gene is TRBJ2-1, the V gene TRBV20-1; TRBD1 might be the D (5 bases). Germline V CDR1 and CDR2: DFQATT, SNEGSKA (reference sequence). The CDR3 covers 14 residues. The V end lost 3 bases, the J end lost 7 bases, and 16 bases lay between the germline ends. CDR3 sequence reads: CSASRGHAVNEQFF. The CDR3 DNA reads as TGCAGTGCTAGTAGGGGCCACGCGGTGAATGAGCAGTTCTTC.

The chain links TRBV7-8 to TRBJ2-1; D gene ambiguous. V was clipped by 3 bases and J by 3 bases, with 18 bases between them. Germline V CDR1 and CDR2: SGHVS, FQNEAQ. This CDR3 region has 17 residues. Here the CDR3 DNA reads TGTGCCAGCAGCTTGCTCCCCCCGGGTGGCGGCTACAATGAGCAGTTCTTC. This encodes CASSLLPPGGGYNEQFF.

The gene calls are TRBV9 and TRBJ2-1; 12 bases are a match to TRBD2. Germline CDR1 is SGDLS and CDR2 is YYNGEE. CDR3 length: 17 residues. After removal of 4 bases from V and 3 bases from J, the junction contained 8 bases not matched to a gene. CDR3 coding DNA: TGTGCCAGCAGCTTGGGCCCGGGACTAGCGGGCTACAATGAGCAGTTCTTC. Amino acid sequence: CASSLGPGLAGYNEQFF.

The chain's CDR3 is CAWIRNGGGTEAFF. The DNA of the CDR3 is TGTGCCTGGATTCGTAATGGGGGAGGGACTGAAGCTTTCTTT. V is TRBV30 and J is TRBJ1-1; tentative D call: TRBD1 (5 bases). Germline CDR1 GTSNPN, CDR2 SVGIG (reference sequence). The V end lost 4 bases, the J end lost 5 bases, and 17 bases lay between the germline ends. The CDR3 has 14 amino acids.

For the CDR3, the DNA is TGTGCCAGCAGGGTCGGGACAGGACCTCTCATTAATGAAAAACTGTTTTTT. Protein sequence: CASRVGTGPLINEKLFF. This sequence joins TRBV11-2 and TRBJ1-4; 8 bases fit TRBD1. V trimming: 6 bases; J trimming: 4 bases; junction bases outside the gene matches: 13. CDR1 and CDR2 (germline): SGHAT, FQNNGV. There are 17 residues in the CDR3.

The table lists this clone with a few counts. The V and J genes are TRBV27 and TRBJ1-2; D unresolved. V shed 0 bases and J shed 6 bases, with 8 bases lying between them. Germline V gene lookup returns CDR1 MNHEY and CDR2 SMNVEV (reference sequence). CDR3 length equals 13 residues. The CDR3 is CASSLSSGNGYTF. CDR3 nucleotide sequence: TGTGCCAGCAGTTTATCGTCGGGGAATGGCTACACCTTC.

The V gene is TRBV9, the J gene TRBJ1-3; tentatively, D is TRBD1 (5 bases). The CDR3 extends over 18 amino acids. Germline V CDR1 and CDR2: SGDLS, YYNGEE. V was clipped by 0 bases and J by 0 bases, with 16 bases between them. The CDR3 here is CASSVGTGTSISGNTIYF. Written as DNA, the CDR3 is TGTGCCAGCAGCGTAGGCACAGGAACTTCCATCTCTGGAAACACCATATATTTT.

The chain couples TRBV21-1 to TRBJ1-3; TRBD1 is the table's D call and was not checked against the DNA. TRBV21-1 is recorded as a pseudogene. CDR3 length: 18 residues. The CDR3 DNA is TGTGCCAGCAGCAAAGAACCGGACAGGGTTGTATCCGGAAACACCATATATTTT. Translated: CASSKEPDRVVSGNTIYF.

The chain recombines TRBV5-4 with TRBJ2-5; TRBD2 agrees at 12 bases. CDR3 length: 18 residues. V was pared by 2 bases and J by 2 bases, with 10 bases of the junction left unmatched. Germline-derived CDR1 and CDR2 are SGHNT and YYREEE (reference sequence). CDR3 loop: CASSLRTSGTRWQETQYF. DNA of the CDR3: TGTGCCAGCAGCTTACGGACTAGCGGGACGCGTTGGCAAGAGACCCAGTACTTC.

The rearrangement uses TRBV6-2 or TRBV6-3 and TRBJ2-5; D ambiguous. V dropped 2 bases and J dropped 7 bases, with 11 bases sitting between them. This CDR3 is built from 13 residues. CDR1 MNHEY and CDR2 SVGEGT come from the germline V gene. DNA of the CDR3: TGTGCCAGCAGTTACGGTGGGCATGGGACCCAGTACTTC. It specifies CASSYGGHGTQYF.

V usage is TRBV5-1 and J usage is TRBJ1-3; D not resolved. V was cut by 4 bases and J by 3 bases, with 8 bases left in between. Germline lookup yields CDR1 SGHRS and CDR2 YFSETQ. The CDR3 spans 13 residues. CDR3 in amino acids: CASSAGHGNTIYF. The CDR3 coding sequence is TGCGCCAGCAGCGCCGGTCATGGAAACACCATATATTTT.

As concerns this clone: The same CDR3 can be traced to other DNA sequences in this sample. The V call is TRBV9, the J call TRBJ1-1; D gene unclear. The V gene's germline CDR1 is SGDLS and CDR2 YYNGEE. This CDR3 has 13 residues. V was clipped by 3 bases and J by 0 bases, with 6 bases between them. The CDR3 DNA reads TGTGCCAGCAGCGCGGGTGTGAACACTGAAGCTTTCTTT. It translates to CASSAGVNTEAFF.

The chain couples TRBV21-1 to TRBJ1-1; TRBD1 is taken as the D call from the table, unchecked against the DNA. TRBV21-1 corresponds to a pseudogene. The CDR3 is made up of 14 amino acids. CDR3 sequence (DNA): TGTGCCAGCAGCAAAGCGGGGGCGCGAACTGAAGCTTTCTTT. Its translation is CASSKAGARTEAFF.

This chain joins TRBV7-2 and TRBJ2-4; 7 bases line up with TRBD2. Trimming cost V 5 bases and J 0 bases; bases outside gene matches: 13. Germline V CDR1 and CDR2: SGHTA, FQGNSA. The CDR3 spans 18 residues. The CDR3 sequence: CASSQSGGEILAKNIQYF. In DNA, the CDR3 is TGTGCCAGCAGCCAGTCGGGGGGAGAGATTTTAGCCAAAAACATTCAGTACTTC.

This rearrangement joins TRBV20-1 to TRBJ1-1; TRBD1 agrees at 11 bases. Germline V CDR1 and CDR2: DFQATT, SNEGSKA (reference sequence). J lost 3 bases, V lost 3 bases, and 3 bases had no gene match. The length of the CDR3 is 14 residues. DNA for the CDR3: TGCAGTGCTAGTGGGGACAGGGGGGACACTGAAGCTTTCTTT. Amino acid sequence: CSASGDRGDTEAFF.

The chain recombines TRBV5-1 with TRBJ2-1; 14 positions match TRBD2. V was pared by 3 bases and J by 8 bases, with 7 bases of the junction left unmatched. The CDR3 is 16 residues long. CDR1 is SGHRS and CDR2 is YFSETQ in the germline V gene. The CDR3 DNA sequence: TGCGCCAGCAGCTGGGGTTGGACTAGCGGGAGGTATGAGCAGTTCTTC. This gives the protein CASSWGWTSGRYEQFF.

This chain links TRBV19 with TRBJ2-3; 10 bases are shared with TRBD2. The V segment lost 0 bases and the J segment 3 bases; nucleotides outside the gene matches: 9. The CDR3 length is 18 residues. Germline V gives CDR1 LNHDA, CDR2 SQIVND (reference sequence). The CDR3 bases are TGTGCCAGTAGTATAGACCTGGCTAGCGGGAGTACGACAGATACGCAGTATTTT. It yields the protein CASSIDLASGSTTDTQYF.

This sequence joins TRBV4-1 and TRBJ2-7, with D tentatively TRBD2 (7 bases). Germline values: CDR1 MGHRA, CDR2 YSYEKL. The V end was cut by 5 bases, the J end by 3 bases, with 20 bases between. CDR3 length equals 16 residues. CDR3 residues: CASSRKQGGQNYEQYF. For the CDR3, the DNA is TGCGCCAGCAGCAGGAAACAGGGAGGGCAAAACTACGAGCAGTACTTC.

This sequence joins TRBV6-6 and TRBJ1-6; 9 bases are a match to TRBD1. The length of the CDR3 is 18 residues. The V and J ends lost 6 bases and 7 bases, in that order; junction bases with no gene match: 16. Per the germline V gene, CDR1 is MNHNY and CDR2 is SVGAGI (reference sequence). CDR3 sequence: CASRRGLTGGALNSPLHF. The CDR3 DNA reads TGTGCCAGCAGGCGAGGCCTAACAGGGGGCGCGTTGAATTCACCCCTCCACTTT.

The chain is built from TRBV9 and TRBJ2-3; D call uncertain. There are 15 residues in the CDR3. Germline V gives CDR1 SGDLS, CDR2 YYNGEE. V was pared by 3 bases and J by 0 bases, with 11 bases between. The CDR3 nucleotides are TGTGCCAGCAGCGCCCCCTCCACTAGCACAGATACGCAGTATTTT. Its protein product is CASSAPSTSTDTQYF.

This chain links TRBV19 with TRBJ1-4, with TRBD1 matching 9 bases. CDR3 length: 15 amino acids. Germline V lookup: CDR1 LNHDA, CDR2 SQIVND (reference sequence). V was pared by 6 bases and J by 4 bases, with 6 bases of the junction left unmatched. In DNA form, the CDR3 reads TGTGCCAGTAGCCGGGGACAGGGATATAATGAAAAACTGTTTTTT. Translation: CASSRGQGYNEKLFF.

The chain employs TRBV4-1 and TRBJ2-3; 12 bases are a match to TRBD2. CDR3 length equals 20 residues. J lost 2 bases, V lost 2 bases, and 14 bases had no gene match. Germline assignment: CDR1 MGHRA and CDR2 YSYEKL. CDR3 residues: CASSQMPSSSGRADTDTQYF. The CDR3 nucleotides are TGCGCCAGCAGCCAAATGCCCTCTTCTAGCGGGAGGGCCGACACAGATACGCAGTATTTT.

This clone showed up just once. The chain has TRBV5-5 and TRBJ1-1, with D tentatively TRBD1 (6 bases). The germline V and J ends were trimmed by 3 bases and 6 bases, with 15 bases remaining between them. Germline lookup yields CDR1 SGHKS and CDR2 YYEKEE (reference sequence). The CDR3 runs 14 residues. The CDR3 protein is CASSYNRVGAEAFF. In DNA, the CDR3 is TGTGCCAGCAGCTACAACAGGGTTGGAGCTGAAGCTTTCTTT. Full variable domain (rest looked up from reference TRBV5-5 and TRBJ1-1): DAGVTQSPTHLIKTRGQQVTLRCSPISGHKSVSWYQQVLGQGPQFIFQYYEKEERGRGNFPDRFSARQFPNYSSELNVNALLLGDSALYLCASSYNRVGAEAFFGQGTRLTVV.